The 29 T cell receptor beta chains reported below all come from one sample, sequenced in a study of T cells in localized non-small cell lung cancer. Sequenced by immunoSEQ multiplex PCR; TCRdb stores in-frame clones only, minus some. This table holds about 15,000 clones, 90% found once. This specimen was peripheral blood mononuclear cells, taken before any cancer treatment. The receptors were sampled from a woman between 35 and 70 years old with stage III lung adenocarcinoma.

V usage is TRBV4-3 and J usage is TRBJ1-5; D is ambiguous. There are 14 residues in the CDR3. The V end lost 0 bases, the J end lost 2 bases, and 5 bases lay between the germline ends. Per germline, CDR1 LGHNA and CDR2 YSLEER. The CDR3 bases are TGCGCCAGCAGCCAAGATTACGGCAATCAGCCCCAGCATTTT. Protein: CASSQDYGNQPQHF.

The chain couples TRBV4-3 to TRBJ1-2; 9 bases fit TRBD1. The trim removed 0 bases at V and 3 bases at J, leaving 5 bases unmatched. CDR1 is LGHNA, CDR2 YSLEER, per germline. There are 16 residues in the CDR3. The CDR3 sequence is CASSQELTGGDYGYTF. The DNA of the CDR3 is TGCGCCAGCAGCCAAGAGTTGACAGGGGGGGACTATGGCTACACCTTC.

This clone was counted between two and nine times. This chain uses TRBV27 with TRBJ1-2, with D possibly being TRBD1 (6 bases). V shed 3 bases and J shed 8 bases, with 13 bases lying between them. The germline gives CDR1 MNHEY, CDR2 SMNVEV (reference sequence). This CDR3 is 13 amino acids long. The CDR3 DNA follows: TGTGCCAGCAGTTTGAGGGGGATTGGGGGCTACACCTTC. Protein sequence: CASSLRGIGGYTF.

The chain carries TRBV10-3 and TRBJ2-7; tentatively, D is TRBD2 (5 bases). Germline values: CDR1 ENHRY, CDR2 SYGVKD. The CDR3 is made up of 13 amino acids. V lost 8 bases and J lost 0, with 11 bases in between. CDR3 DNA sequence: TGTGCCATCCTCCAAAGCGGCTCCTACGAGCAGTACTTC. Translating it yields CAILQSGSYEQYF.

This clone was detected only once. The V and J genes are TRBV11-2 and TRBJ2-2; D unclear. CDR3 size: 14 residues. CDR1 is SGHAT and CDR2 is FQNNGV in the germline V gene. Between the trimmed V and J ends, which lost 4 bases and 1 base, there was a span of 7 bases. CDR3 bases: TGTGCCAGCAGCTATGGAGTGAACACCGGGGAGCTGTTTTTT. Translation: CASSYGVNTGELFF.

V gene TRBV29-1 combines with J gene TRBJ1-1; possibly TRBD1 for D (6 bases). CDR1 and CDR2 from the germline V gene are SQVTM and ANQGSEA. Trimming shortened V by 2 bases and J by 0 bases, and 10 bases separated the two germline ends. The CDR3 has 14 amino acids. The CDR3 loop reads CSVENGGMNTEAFF. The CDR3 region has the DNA TGCAGCGTTGAAAATGGGGGCATGAACACTGAAGCTTTCTTT.

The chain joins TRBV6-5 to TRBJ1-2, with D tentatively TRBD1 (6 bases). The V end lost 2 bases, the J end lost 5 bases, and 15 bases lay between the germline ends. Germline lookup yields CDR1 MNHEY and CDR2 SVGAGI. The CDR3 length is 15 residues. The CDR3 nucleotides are TGTGCCAGCAGTTACGGGGGGGCAAAAGGGTATGGCTACACCTTC. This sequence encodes CASSYGGAKGYGYTF.

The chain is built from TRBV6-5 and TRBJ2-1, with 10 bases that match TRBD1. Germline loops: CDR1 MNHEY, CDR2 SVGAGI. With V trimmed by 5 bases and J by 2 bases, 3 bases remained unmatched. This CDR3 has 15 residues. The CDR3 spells CASSGGTGAYNEQFF. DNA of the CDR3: TGTGCCAGCAGTGGCGGGACAGGGGCCTACAATGAGCAGTTCTTC.

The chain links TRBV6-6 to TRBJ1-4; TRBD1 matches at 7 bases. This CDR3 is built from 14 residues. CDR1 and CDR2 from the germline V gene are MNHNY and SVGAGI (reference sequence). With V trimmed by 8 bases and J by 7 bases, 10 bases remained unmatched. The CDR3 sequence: CASRGSGGGEKLFF. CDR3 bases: TGTGCCAGCCGGGGGTCAGGGGGAGGTGAAAAACTGTTTTTT.

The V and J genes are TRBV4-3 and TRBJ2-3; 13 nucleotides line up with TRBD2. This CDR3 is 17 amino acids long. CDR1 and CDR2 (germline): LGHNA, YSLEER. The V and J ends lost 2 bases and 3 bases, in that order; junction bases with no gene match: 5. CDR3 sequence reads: CASSQFTSGGETDTQYF. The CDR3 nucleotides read TGCGCCAGCAGCCAATTTACTAGCGGGGGGGAGACAGATACGCAGTATTTT.

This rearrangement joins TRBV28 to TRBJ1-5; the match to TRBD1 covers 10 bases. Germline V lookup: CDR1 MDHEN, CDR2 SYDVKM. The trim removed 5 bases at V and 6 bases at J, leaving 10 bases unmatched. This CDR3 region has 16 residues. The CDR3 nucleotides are TGTGCCAGCAGTCTCACCGGGACAGGGGTTCGTCAGCCCCAGCATTTT. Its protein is CASSLTGTGVRQPQHF.

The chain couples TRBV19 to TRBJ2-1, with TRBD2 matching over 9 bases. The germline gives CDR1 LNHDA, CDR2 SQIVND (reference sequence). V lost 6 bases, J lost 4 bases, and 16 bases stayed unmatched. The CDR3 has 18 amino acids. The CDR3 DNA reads TGTGCCAGTAGCGCAGCCGGGACTAGCTCCCCCCTTTACAATGAGCAGTTCTTC. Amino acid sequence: CASSAAGTSSPLYNEQFF.

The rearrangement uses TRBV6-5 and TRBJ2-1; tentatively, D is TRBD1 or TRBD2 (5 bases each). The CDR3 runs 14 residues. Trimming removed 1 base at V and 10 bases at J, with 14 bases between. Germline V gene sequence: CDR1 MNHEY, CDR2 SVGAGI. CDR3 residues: CASSYYGTTSEQFF. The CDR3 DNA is TGTGCCAGCAGTTACTACGGGACGACAAGCGAGCAGTTCTTC.

CDR3 protein: CASSLRTGYGETQYF. In nucleotides, the CDR3 is TGTGCCAGCAGCCTACGGACAGGGTACGGAGAGACCCAGTACTTC. The chain employs TRBV7-2 and TRBJ2-5; TRBD1 matches 8 bases. J gave up 4 bases and V 5 bases, and 9 bases lay outside the gene matches. This CDR3 comprises 15 residues. Looked up from germline, CDR1 is SGHTA and CDR2 is FQGNSA.

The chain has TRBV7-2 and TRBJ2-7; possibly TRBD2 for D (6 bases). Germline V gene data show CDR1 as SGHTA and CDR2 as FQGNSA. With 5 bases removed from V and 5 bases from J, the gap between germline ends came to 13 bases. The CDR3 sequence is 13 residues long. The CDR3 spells CASSAGGLDEQYF. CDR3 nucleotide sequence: TGTGCCAGCAGCGCCGGGGGACTCGACGAGCAGTACTTC.

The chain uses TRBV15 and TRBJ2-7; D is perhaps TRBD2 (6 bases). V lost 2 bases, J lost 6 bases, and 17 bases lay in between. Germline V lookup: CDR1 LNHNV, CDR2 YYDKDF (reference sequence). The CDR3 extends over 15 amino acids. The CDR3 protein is CATSRTPGGALEQYF. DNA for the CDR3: TGTGCCACCAGCAGAACACCAGGAGGGGCCCTCGAGCAGTACTTC.

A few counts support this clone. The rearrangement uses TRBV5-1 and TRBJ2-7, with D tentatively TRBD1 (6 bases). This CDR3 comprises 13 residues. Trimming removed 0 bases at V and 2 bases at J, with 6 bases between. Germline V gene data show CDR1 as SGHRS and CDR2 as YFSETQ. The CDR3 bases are TGCGCCAGCAGCTTGGACAGGGCCTACGAGCAGTACTTC. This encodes CASSLDRAYEQYF.

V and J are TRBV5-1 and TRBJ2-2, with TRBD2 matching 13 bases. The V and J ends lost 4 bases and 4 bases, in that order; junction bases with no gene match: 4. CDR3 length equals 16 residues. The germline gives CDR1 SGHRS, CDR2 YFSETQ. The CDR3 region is CASSKGLAGSTGELFF. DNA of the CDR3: TGCGCCAGCAGCAAGGGACTAGCGGGATCCACCGGGGAGCTGTTTTTT.

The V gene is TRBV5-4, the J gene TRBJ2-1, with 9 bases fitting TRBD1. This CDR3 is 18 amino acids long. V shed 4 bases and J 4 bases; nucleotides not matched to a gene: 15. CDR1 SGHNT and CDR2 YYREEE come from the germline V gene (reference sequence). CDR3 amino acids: CASSPGQGFAGAYNEQFF. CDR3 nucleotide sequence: TGTGCCAGCAGCCCGGGACAGGGATTTGCGGGAGCATACAATGAGCAGTTCTTC.

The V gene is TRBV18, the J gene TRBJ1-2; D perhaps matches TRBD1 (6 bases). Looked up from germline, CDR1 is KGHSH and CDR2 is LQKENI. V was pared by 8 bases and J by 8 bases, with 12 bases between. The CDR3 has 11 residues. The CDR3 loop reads CASGDRTGYTF. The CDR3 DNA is TGTGCCAGCGGCGACAGGACGGGCTACACCTTC.

CDR3 region: CASSNGEREAFF. In DNA form, the CDR3 reads TGTGCCAGCAGCAATGGAGAGAGGGAAGCTTTCTTT. The chain employs TRBV11-2 and TRBJ1-1; D is undetermined. V lost 5 bases, J lost 8 bases, and 12 bases lay in between. This CDR3 region has 12 residues. The germline CDR1 and CDR2 sequences are SGHAT and FQNNGV.

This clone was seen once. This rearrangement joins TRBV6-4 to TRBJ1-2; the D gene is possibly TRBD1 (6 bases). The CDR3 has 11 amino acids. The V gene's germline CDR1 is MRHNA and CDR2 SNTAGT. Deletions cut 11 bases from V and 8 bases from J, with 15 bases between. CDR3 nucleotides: TGTGCCCGACAGTTGGGGGCGGGCTACACCTTC. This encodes CARQLGAGYTF.

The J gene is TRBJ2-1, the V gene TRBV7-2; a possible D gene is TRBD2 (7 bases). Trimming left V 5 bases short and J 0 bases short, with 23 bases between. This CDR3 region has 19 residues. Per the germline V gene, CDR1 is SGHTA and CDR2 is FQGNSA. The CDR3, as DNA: TGTGCCAGCAGCACACTTAGGGGGGGGCCGGGATTCTCCTACAATGAGCAGTTCTTC. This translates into CASSTLRGGPGFSYNEQFF.

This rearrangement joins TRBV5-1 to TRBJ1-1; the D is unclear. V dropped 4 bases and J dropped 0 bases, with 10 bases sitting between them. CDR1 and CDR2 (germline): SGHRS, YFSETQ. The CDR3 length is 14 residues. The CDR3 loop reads CASSVGNMNTEAFF. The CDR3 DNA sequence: TGCGCCAGCAGCGTAGGAAACATGAACACTGAAGCTTTCTTT. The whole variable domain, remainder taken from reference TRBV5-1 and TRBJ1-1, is KAGVTQTPRYLIKTRGQQVTLSCSPISGHRSVSWYQQTPGQGLQFLFEYFSETQRNKGNFPGRFSGRQFSNSRSEMNVSTLELGDSALYLCASSVGNMNTEAFFGQGTRLTVV.

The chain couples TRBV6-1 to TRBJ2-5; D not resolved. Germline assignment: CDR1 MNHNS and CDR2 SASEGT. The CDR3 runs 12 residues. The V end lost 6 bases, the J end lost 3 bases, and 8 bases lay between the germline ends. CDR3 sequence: CASRPPKETQYF. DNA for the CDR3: TGTGCCAGCAGACCACCTAAAGAGACCCAGTACTTC.

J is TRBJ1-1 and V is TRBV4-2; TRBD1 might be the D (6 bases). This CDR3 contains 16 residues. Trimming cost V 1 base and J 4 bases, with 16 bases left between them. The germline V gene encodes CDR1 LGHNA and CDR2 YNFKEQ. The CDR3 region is CASSQAYRAPSTEAFF. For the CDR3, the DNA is TGTGCCAGCAGCCAAGCTTACAGGGCCCCGAGCACTGAAGCTTTCTTT.

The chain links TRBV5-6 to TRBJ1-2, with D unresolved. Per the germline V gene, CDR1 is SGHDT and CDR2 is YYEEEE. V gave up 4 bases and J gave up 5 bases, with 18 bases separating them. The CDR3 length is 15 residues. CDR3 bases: TGTGCCAGCAGCGTGGAAACCAACTACATTTATGGCTACACCTTC. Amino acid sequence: CASSVETNYIYGYTF.

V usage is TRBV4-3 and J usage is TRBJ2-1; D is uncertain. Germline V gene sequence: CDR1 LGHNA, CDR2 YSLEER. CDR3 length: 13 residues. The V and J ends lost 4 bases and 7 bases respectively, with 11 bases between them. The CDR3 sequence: CASSPSGQNEQFF. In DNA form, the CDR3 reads TGCGCCAGCAGCCCCTCGGGTCAAAATGAGCAGTTCTTC.

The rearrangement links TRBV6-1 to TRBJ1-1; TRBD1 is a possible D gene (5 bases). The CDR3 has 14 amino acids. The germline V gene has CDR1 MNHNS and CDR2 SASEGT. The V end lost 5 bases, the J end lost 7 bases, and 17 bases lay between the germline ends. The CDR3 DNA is TGTGCCAGCAGTTCAGGGCAGGGACCTCTTGAAGCTTTCTTT. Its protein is CASSSGQGPLEAFF.